This T cell receptor beta chain was observed in a study of T cell repertoires in cytomegalovirus infection. Study-level background: Researchers turned to recently identified HLA-C-restricted CMV epitopes as well as well-studied HLA-B-restricted ones. It was the public TCR beta signatures that indicated both CMV infection and matching HLA type. Broader study findings: There were HLA-C-restricted CMV-specific TCR beta clonotypes dominating the ex vivo response. Pooled public TCR beta family frequency picked out CMV carriers with the relevant HLA.

A note on this clonotype: What it binds is unknown.

Using its own MiXCR run on the reads, TCRdb lists one record per CDR3 protein. The data hold roughly 730,000 distinct CDR3 sequences, with 33% observed a single time. Trimming took off 0 bases at V and 6 bases at J, with 14 bases between the two ends. Germline lookup yields CDR1 DFQATT and CDR2 SNEGSKA (reference sequence). This CDR3 is built from 14 residues. The chain is built from TRBV20-1 and TRBJ1-1; D is perhaps TRBD1 (5 bases). This material consisted of cultured PBMCs, taken from culture after CMV antigen stimulation. The clonotype comes from a human donor in good health (CMV status not recorded). Some clones in this sample may be carry-over from other donors' samples. CDR3 residues: CSARDQKRGAEAFF. CDR3 sequence (DNA): TGCAGTGCTAGAGATCAGAAAAGGGGCGCTGAAGCTTTCTTT.